These 13 T cell receptor beta chains originate from one sample sequenced in a study of T cells after yellow fever vaccination. TCRdb ran MiXCR on the 5' RACE reads and lists one entry per CDR3 protein. The sample carries hundreds of thousands of distinct CDR3 sequences, 3.6% recorded once. The source material was PBMCs, sampled on the day of the yellow fever booster vaccination. The source of these receptors is a man in his late teens or twenties who received the YFV17D yellow fever vaccine.

The V call is TRBV27, the J call TRBJ2-7; no clear D gene. The CDR3 sequence is 12 residues long. The germline V gene encodes CDR1 MNHEY and CDR2 SMNVEV (reference sequence). The V and J ends lost 6 bases and 9 bases respectively, with 15 bases between them. The CDR3 is CASSRRGWWQYV. The CDR3 DNA is TGTGCCAGCAGCCGTAGAGGCTGGTGGCAGTACGTC.

In its sample, this clonotype was seen a few times. The chain recombines TRBV5-6 with TRBJ2-1; no reliable D call. Germline assignment: CDR1 SGHDT and CDR2 YYEEEE. V shed 1 base and J shed 2 bases, with 7 bases lying between them. The CDR3 extends over 14 amino acids. The CDR3 DNA sequence: TGTGCCAGCAGCTTGTACCAGGCCTACAATGAGCAGTTCTTC. This encodes CASSLYQAYNEQFF. Full variable domain (missing parts from reference TRBV5-6 and TRBJ2-1): DAGVTQSPTHLIKTRGQQVTLRCSPKSGHDTVSWYQQALGQGPQFIFQYYEEEERQRGNFPDRFSGHQFPNYSSELNVNALLLGDSALYLCASSLYQAYNEQFFGPGTRLTVL.

This clonotype was counted a few times. V gene TRBV7-8 combines with J gene TRBJ2-3, with TRBD2 identical over 9 bases. V was clipped by 1 base and J by 7 bases; unmatched bases: 15. Looked up from germline, CDR1 is SGHVS and CDR2 is FQNEAQ. This CDR3 has 18 residues. The CDR3 sequence: CASSLDTAVAGGMNTQYF. CDR3 coding DNA: TGTGCCAGCAGCTTAGATACGGCAGTGGCGGGGGGGATGAATACGCAGTATTTT.

CDR3 bases: TGTGCCAGCAGGAAACGGGACCCTGCGGAGACCCAGTACTTC. Protein product: CASRKRDPAETQYF. This rearrangement joins TRBV5-4 to TRBJ2-5; possibly TRBD1 or TRBD2 for D (5 bases each). Deletions cut 5 bases from V and 5 bases from J, with 16 bases between. In germline, CDR1 is SGHNT, CDR2 YYREEE (reference sequence). The CDR3 totals 14 residues.

This clonotype was picked up many times. The genes are TRBV3-1 and TRBJ1-6; tentative D call: TRBD1 (5 bases). Germline CDR1 reads LGHDT; CDR2 reads YNNKEL (reference sequence). V gave up 4 bases and J gave up 10 bases, with 17 bases separating them. This CDR3 region has 15 residues. Here the CDR3 DNA reads TGTGCCAGCAGCCGGGACGGGAGGATGGGGTCACCCCTCCACTTT. Protein product: CASSRDGRMGSPLHF.

This clonotype turned up a few times. Here the CDR3 DNA reads TGTGCCAGCAGCGCAAACAGGGGGCAGGAGACCCAGTACTTC. This codes for CASSANRGQETQYF. The genes are TRBV7-2 and TRBJ2-5; TRBD1 matches at 9 bases. V dropped 5 bases and J dropped 5; count of bases not matched to a gene: 6. This CDR3 has 14 amino acids. Germline values: CDR1 SGHTA, CDR2 FQGNSA.

This clonotype was found a few times. V usage is TRBV5-1 and J usage is TRBJ1-2, with 9 bases that match TRBD1. Germline CDR1 SGHRS, CDR2 YFSETQ. The V segment lost 4 bases and the J segment 5 bases; nucleotides outside the gene matches: 6. The CDR3 has 14 amino acids. DNA of the CDR3: TGCGCCAGCAGCCTGGGACAGGGTCCTTATGGCTACACCTTC. It is translated as CASSLGQGPYGYTF.

The J gene is TRBJ1-1, the V gene TRBV6-6, with 9 bases fitting TRBD1. The germline CDR1 and CDR2 sequences are MNHNY and SVGAGI (reference sequence). J gave up 5 bases and V 5 bases, and 6 bases lay outside the gene matches. The CDR3 has 14 amino acids. The CDR3 sequence is CASSAQGAGTEAFF. CDR3 coding DNA: TGTGCCAGCAGTGCACAGGGGGCGGGGACTGAAGCTTTCTTT.

The rearrangement uses TRBV10-3 and TRBJ2-5, with a possible D match to TRBD2 (5 bases). V was cut by 3 bases and J by 4 bases, with 15 bases left in between. The CDR3 runs 15 residues. CDR1 ENHRY and CDR2 SYGVKD come from the germline V gene. CDR3 nucleotides: TGTGCCATCAGTGACGGGGAGTGGGCGGGAGAGACCCAGTACTTC. Translating gives CAISDGEWAGETQYF.

This clonotype was counted ten times or more. The chain carries TRBV20-1 and TRBJ2-2, with 10 bases aligning to TRBD1. The CDR3 runs to 13 residues. Germline CDR1 is DFQATT and CDR2 is SNEGSKA (reference sequence). Trimming at V came to 6 bases and at J to 6 bases, leaving 4 bases not matched to a gene. DNA for the CDR3: TGCAGTGCGCAGACAGGGGGCTCCGGGGAGCTGTTTTTT. Amino acids: CSAQTGGSGELFF.

Only a few counts were recorded for this clonotype. V usage is TRBV7-2 and J usage is TRBJ1-4; TRBD1 matches at 7 bases. The V and J ends lost 5 bases and 8 bases, in that order; junction bases with no gene match: 2. The germline gives CDR1 SGHTA, CDR2 FQGNSA. The CDR3 contains 12 residues. DNA for the CDR3: TGTGCCAGCAGCGCACAGGGGGAAAAACTGTTTTTT. Amino acid sequence: CASSAQGEKLFF.

This chain uses TRBV12-3 or TRBV12-4 with TRBJ1-2; a weak D match, TRBD1 (5 bases). The CDR3 totals 13 residues. Trimming removed 3 bases at V and 6 bases at J, with 11 bases between. DNA of the CDR3: TGTGCCAGCAGTTTGGGGGTAGACGATGGCTACACCTTC. This sequence encodes CASSLGVDDGYTF.

This clonotype was detected ten times or more. The chain employs TRBV20-1 and TRBJ2-3; 9 bases line up with TRBD1. J was trimmed by 2 bases and V by 8 bases; bases with no gene match: 11. CDR1 and CDR2 (germline): DFQATT, SNEGSKA (reference sequence). CDR3 length: 15 residues. The CDR3 spells CSRAATGGYTDTQYF. CDR3 nucleotides: TGCAGTAGAGCCGCGACAGGGGGATACACAGATACGCAGTATTTT.